The clone carrying this T cell receptor beta chain was picked up many times. The antigen remains undetermined. The data are from a study of identical twins. Study-wide results and limits: Fewer insertions were carried by abundant cord blood beta clonotypes, but none was seen in memory repertoires.

Using its own MiXCR run on the 5' RACE reads, TCRdb lists one record per CDR3 protein. The sample lists under 300,000 distinct CDR3 sequences; about 12% were seen once. The same sample was also studied in work on yellow fever vaccine responses in identical twins.

This TCR was sampled from a woman aged 18 to 35 in good health. Material for sequencing was memory (CD45RO+) T cells sorted from blood.

The CDR3 sequence: CASSWGQGIDTQYF. CDR3 nucleotides: TGTGCCAGCAGTTGGGGACAGGGTATCGATACGCAGTATTTT. The gene calls are TRBV28 and TRBJ2-3, with 9 bases that match TRBD1. Germline V gives CDR1 MDHEN, CDR2 SYDVKM. The CDR3 is made up of 14 amino acids. With 4 bases clipped from V and 6 bases from J, the junction kept 5 bases outside the gene matches.